The clone carrying this T cell receptor (beta chain) occurred a few times. TCRdb keeps only in-frame clones here, not all; method: immunoSEQ multiplex PCR. The table shows some 130,000 clones, with roughly 89% occurring only once. The record originates from a study of T cell responses to AZD1222 COVID-19 vaccine. The clonotype originates from an adult who received the AZD1222 COVID-19 vaccine. The input for sequencing was peripheral blood, taken 28 days after the second AZD1222 dose.

CDR3 nucleotide sequence: TGTGCCAGCAGCCATCTGGACGGATTAAATGAAAAACTGTTTTTT. Translated, it gives CASSHLDGLNEKLFF. V and J are TRBV11-1 and TRBJ1-4, with unresolved D. Trimming shortened V by 5 bases and J by 5 bases, and 15 bases separated the two germline ends. Germline assignment: CDR1 SGHAT and CDR2 FQDESV (reference sequence). This CDR3 contains 15 residues. Complete variable domain (other parts from reference TRBV11-1 and TRBJ1-4): EAEVAQSPRYKITEKSQAVAFWCDPISGHATLYWYRQILGQGPELLVQFQDESVVDDSQLPKDRFSAERLKGVDSTLKIQPAELGDSAMYLCASSHLDGLNEKLFFGSGTQLSVL.